This paragraph reports one T cell receptor (beta chain). These data come from a study of blood T cell repertoires in COVID-19. At the level of the study: The United States, Italy and Spain were the sources of the acute and convalescent COVID-19 samples.

As processed by the authors: Estimates of nucleated cell counts were drawn from the amplification of reference gene primers. Method: immunoSEQ multiplex PCR; TCRdb's copy keeps in-frame clones and lacks some. The V and J calls and the clone size are those of that table, but D and trimming were determined from the DNA. This table holds 150,000 to 200,000 clones, around 82% found once. Germline V gene lookup returns CDR1 SEHNR and CDR2 FQNEAQ (reference sequence). CDR3 length: 16 residues. After removal of 7 bases from V and 4 bases from J, the junction contained 7 bases not matched to a gene. The sequenced sample was peripheral blood. V usage is TRBV7-9 and J usage is TRBJ2-3; 14 positions agree with TRBD2. The source of this sequence is a woman of 80 years or more with acute or convalescent COVID-19. CDR3 coding DNA: TGTGCCAGCACCCCCCCGGGACTAGCGGGAGCAGATACGCAGTATTTT. Translation: CASTPPGLAGADTQYF.